This TCR beta chain was identified during a study of naive and memory T cell subsets. Notes on the study in general: Naive repertoires, especially CD8, held a few larger clonotypes, possibly memory cells re-expressing CD45RA.

Sequential positive selection took CD4 T cells first, then CD8 T cells. Trimming cost V 5 bases and J 6 bases; bases outside gene matches: 3. Germline assignment: CDR1 DFQATT and CDR2 SNEGSKA (reference sequence). The length of the CDR3 is 11 residues. Remarks on this clonotype: The antigen is unknown.

An equimolar mix of two oligonucleotides served as the beta constant-region primer for TRBC1 and TRBC2. Ligated cDNA was amplified by four rounds of PCR with nested alpha and beta constant-region primers and SP2. MiXCR was run by TCRdb on the UMI-ligation and nested PCR reads, yielding one entry per CDR3 protein. The top ten clones hold approximately 2.8% of a sample with more than 95,000 distinct CDR3 sequences, 13% to 15% of them seen once. The sample consisted of naive CD8+ T cells from blood. V usage is TRBV20-1 and J usage is TRBJ1-2; 7 nucleotides line up with TRBD1. This TCR was recovered from a human donor in good health. The CDR3 nucleotides are TGCAGTGCTGAGGACAGGAATGGCTACACCTTC. It codes for CSAEDRNGYTF.